This is a list of T cell receptor beta chains from one sample in a study of blood T cell repertoires in COVID-19. Clones were sequenced by immunoSEQ multiplex PCR, and TCRdb holds only the in-frame ones, with some missing. The sample holds 130,000 or so clones, more than 65% seen once. Sequenced sample: peripheral blood. These receptors all come from a woman in her 70s with acute or convalescent COVID-19. The CDR3 runs from the conserved cysteine through the conserved F or W. The order of the fields is D gene, V gene, clone size, J gene, CDR3 protein, CDR3 DNA. A D gene is named only where the DNA matches it firmly. Expanded clones are given a class, and other clones once, few, many or no size at all.

TRBD1,TRBV30,NA,TRBJ2-7,CAWSPIGQGAGAYEQYF,TGTGCCTGGAGTCCGATTGGACAGGGGGCGGGGGCCTACGAGCAGTACTTC
TRBD2,TRBV5-4,once,TRBJ2-2,CASSPQREDTGELFF,TGTGCCAGCAGCCCCCAGCGGGAGGACACCGGGGAGCTGTTTTTT
TRBD2,TRBV30,NA,TRBJ2-2,CAWSQWTSGNTGELFF,TGTGCCTGGAGTCAATGGACTAGCGGAAACACCGGGGAGCTGTTTTTT
TRBD2,TRBV6-2/TRBV6-3,NA,TRBJ2-7,CASSYPGLAGALSYEQYF,TGTGCCAGCAGTTATCCGGGACTAGCGGGGGCACTCTCCTACGAGCAGTACTTC
TRBD2,TRBV9,NA,TRBJ2-7,CASSVGGTSGRYEQYF,TGTGCCAGCAGCGTAGGTGGGACTAGCGGGAGATACGAGCAGTACTTC
NA,TRBV19,NA,TRBJ1-4,CASTQGPREKLFF,TGTGCCAGTACACAGGGCCCGCGGGAAAAACTGTTTTTT
TRBD2,TRBV4-1,NA,TRBJ2-3,CASSPRWGGSTDTQYF,TGCGCCAGCAGCCCTCGGTGGGGGGGGAGCACAGATACGCAGTATTTT
NA,TRBV28,few,TRBJ1-5,CASSDGGFGNQPQHF,TGTGCCAGCAGTGACGGGGGGTTTGGGAATCAGCCCCAGCATTTT
NA,TRBV10-3,NA,TRBJ1-5,CAITGQLNQPQHF,TGTGCCATCACCGGACAGCTTAATCAGCCCCAGCATTTT
NA,TRBV28,NA,TRBJ2-7,CASSSASYEQYF,TGTGCCAGCAGTTCCGCGAGCTACGAGCAGTACTTC
NA,TRBV19,NA,TRBJ2-5,CASGTSTGETQYF,TGTGCCAGCGGGACGTCGACAGGAGAGACCCAGTACTTC
NA,TRBV29-1,NA,TRBJ2-4,CSVEDGKGGDIQYF,TGCAGCGTTGAAGATGGAAAGGGCGGGGACATTCAGTACTTC
NA,TRBV7-9,few,TRBJ1-6,CASSLSNPGSYNSPLHF,TGTGCCAGCAGCTTATCCAACCCAGGGTCCTATAATTCACCCCTCCACTTT
NA,TRBV4-3,NA,TRBJ1-1,CASGQREEAFF,TGCGCCAGTGGGCAGAGAGAGGAAGCTTTCTTT
NA,TRBV15,NA,TRBJ2-5,CATSRGTRGQETQYF,TGTGCCACCAGCAGAGGTACGCGGGGCCAAGAGACCCAGTACTTC
TRBD1,TRBV5-1,NA,TRBJ2-1,CASSLATDRWDNEQFF,TGCGCCAGCAGCTTGGCCACGGACAGGTGGGACAATGAGCAGTTCTTC